Following are 27 T cell receptor beta chains from one sample sequenced in a study of blood T cell repertoires in COVID-19 (dated by TCRdb to about 2020). Library creation used the immunoSEQ multiplex PCR assay. The table was pulled from immuneACCESS by TCRdb, which kept in-frame rearrangements only. Such tables lose some clones; where checked, under half of the loss comes from unresolved V genes, and the rest has no known cause. The sample table shows roughly 81,000 clones, and about nine tenths are seen once. In total, the top ten clones hold 1.5% to 2% of the sample. The specimen was peripheral blood. These TCRs come from a woman aged 50 to 60 in a cohort sampled during active COVID-19.

The V gene is TRBV30, the J gene TRBJ1-2; D may be TRBD1 (5 bases). The CDR3 has 15 residues. V lost 4 bases and J 6 bases, leaving 21 bases between the germline ends. CDR1 is GTSNPN and CDR2 is SVGIG in the germline V gene (reference sequence). The CDR3 sequence is CAWTLWGSPRNGYTF. CDR3 nucleotide sequence: TGTGCCTGGACCTTATGGGGCAGCCCCCGGAATGGCTACACCTTC.

V is TRBV4-1 and J is TRBJ2-7, with TRBD2 identical over 9 bases. This CDR3 comprises 16 residues. V shed 0 bases and J 3 bases; nucleotides not matched to a gene: 6. The germline V gene encodes CDR1 MGHRA and CDR2 YSYEKL. This CDR3 reads CASSQDGLAGIYEQYF. DNA for the CDR3: TGCGCCAGCAGCCAAGATGGCCTAGCGGGGATCTACGAGCAGTACTTC.

The chain recombines TRBV5-6 with TRBJ2-2, with D maybe TRBD2 (6 bases). Germline lookup yields CDR1 SGHDT and CDR2 YYEEEE. This CDR3 is 16 amino acids long. V was cut by 0 bases and J by 6 bases, with 15 bases left in between. CDR3 residues: CASSLGAGGLAGELFF. The CDR3 nucleotides read TGTGCCAGCAGCTTGGGCGCAGGAGGGCTAGCCGGGGAGCTGTTTTTT.

The J gene is TRBJ1-1, the V gene TRBV2; 7 bases agree with TRBD1. The germline V gene has CDR1 SNHLY and CDR2 FYNNEI. This CDR3 is 15 amino acids long. The V segment lost 3 bases and the J segment 1 base; nucleotides outside the gene matches: 5. Written as DNA, the CDR3 is TGTGCCAGCAGTGAGGCGGGACAGACGAACACTGAAGCTTTCTTT. Translation gives CASSEAGQTNTEAFF.

The chain has TRBV3-1 (or the pseudogene TRBV3-2) and TRBJ2-7; 8 positions match TRBD1. The CDR3 has 15 residues. The V and J ends lost 1 base and 4 bases, in that order; junction bases with no gene match: 6. Germline values: CDR1 LGHDT, CDR2 YNNKEL (reference sequence). The DNA for the CDR3 is TGTGCCAGCAGCCAAGGGGACAGGAGGCAGTACGAGCAGTACTTC. This translates into CASSQGDRRQYEQYF.

The rearrangement joins TRBV7-9 to TRBJ2-7; tentative D call: TRBD1 (6 bases). Trimming removed 3 bases at V and 5 bases at J, with 14 bases between. The CDR3 runs 14 residues. CDR1 and CDR2 (germline): SEHNR, FQNEAQ (reference sequence). Here the CDR3 reads CASSFSTGRDEQYF. The DNA for the CDR3 is TGTGCCAGCAGCTTCTCAACAGGGCGCGACGAGCAGTACTTC.

This chain joins TRBV5-1 and TRBJ2-7, with no clear D. V was pared by 0 bases and J by 3 bases, with 7 bases between. CDR1 and CDR2 (germline): SGHRS, YFSETQ. The CDR3 is 13 residues long. CDR3 sequence reads: CASSLAVLYEQYF. In DNA form, the CDR3 reads TGCGCCAGCAGCTTGGCAGTCCTCTACGAGCAGTACTTC. Drawing the rest from reference TRBV5-1 and TRBJ2-7, the complete variable domain is KAGVTQTPRYLIKTRGQQVTLSCSPISGHRSVSWYQQTPGQGLQFLFEYFSETQRNKGNFPGRFSGRQFSNSRSEMNVSTLELGDSALYLCASSLAVLYEQYFGPGTRLTVT.

The rearrangement joins TRBV9 to TRBJ2-5; D may be TRBD2 (6 bases). CDR1 is SGDLS and CDR2 is YYNGEE in the germline V gene. This CDR3 spans 13 amino acids. Between the trimmed V and J ends, which lost 4 bases and 8 bases, there was a span of 15 bases. Here the CDR3 DNA reads TGTGCCAGCAGCCGGGACTCCACCTTAACCCAGTACTTC. Its translation: CASSRDSTLTQYF. Full variable domain (missing parts from reference TRBV9 and TRBJ2-5): DSGVTQTPKHLITATGQRVTLRCSPRSGDLSVYWYQQSLDQGLQFLIQYYNGEERAKGNILERFSAQQFPDLHSELNLSSLELGDSALYFCASSRDSTLTQYFGPGTRLLVL.

The V call is TRBV28, the J call TRBJ2-1, with 7 bases fitting TRBD2. Germline V gives CDR1 MDHEN, CDR2 SYDVKM. The ends lost 7 bases at V and 7 bases at J; junction bases unmatched: 10. The CDR3 loop spans 14 amino acids. For the CDR3, the DNA is TGTGCCAGCATCGGGGGAGGGAGCTGGAATGAGCAGTTCTTC. Translating it yields CASIGGGSWNEQFF.

The chain has TRBV6-1 and TRBJ2-5, with TRBD1 identical over 7 bases. Per the germline V gene, CDR1 is MNHNS and CDR2 is SASEGT. V dropped 0 bases and J dropped 1; count of bases not matched to a gene: 17. CDR3 size: 20 residues. The CDR3 DNA sequence: TGTGCCAGCAGTGAAGCTCCTCTTTTTGCCAGGACAGGCCTCCAAGAGACCCAGTACTTC. Translation: CASSEAPLFARTGLQETQYF.

The rearrangement joins TRBV4-2 to TRBJ2-1; D not resolved. The V gene lost 4 bases and the J gene lost 6 bases, with 7 bases spanning the gap. The CDR3 runs 12 residues. In germline, CDR1 is LGHNA, CDR2 YNFKEQ. CDR3 sequence reads: CASSPERNEQFF. The DNA of the CDR3 is TGTGCCAGCAGCCCGGAGCGCAATGAGCAGTTCTTC.

This rearrangement joins TRBV11-2 to TRBJ2-2; TRBD2 aligns across 9 bases. Germline V gene data show CDR1 as SGHAT and CDR2 as FQNNGV. The CDR3 covers 20 residues. V trimming: 0 bases; J trimming: 0 bases; junction bases outside the gene matches: 11. In DNA form, the CDR3 reads TGTGCCAGCAGCTTAGACCGGCTTTCGAGCGGGGGGTCGAACACCGGGGAGCTGTTTTTT. It translates to CASSLDRLSSGGSNTGELFF. Full variable domain (remainder filled in from reference TRBV11-2 and TRBJ2-2): EAGVAQSPRYKIIEKRQSVAFWCNPISGHATLYWYQQILGQGPKLLIQFQNNGVVDDSQLPKDRFSAERLKGVDSTLKIQPAKLEDSAVYLCASSLDRLSSGGSNTGELFFGEGSRLTVL.

The chain has TRBV21-1 and TRBJ2-1; the D call TRBD2 from the table was never checked on the DNA. TRBV21-1 represents a pseudogene. The CDR3 totals 15 residues. The CDR3 coding sequence is TGTGCCAGCAGCGCCTACCTCGGGATAAACAATGAGCAGTTCTTC. Protein sequence: CASSAYLGINNEQFF.

V and J are TRBV19 and TRBJ2-3; the D is unclear. The germline V gene has CDR1 LNHDA and CDR2 SQIVND (reference sequence). The CDR3 is 13 amino acids. Trimming took off 3 bases at V and 4 bases at J, with 8 bases between the two ends. The CDR3 is CASSIASADTQYF. DNA for the CDR3: TGTGCCAGTAGTATCGCCTCGGCAGATACGCAGTATTTT.

This chain uses TRBV6-1 with TRBJ2-7; a possible D gene is TRBD1 (6 bases). The CDR3 has 14 amino acids. V gave up 2 bases and J gave up 4 bases, with 12 bases separating them. Germline V gene lookup returns CDR1 MNHNS and CDR2 SASEGT. The CDR3 spells CASSEPGARYEQYF. Here the CDR3 DNA reads TGTGCCAGCAGTGAACCAGGGGCGCGATACGAGCAGTACTTC.

The chain joins TRBV15 to TRBJ1-2, with TRBD1 matching over 9 bases. Losses at the gene ends were 0 bases for V and 3 bases for J; bases not matched to a gene: 2. The CDR3 spans 15 residues. CDR1 and CDR2 from the germline V gene are LNHNV and YYDKDF (reference sequence). The CDR3 DNA is TGTGCCACCAGCAGAGAAGACAGGGGGGACTATGGCTACACCTTC. It encodes CATSREDRGDYGYTF. Full variable domain (rest looked up from reference TRBV15 and TRBJ1-2): DAMVIQNPRYQVTQFGKPVTLSCSQTLNHNVMYWYQQKSSQAPKLLFHYYDKDFNNEADTPDNFQSRRPNTSFCFLDIRSPGLGDTAMYLCATSREDRGDYGYTFGSGTRLTVV.

This rearrangement joins TRBV7-2 to TRBJ2-1; possibly TRBD1 for D (5 bases). The ends were cut back, 7 bases at V and 7 bases at J, with 8 bases in the middle. The CDR3 loop spans 11 amino acids. The germline CDR1 and CDR2 sequences are SGHTA and FQGNSA. CDR3 sequence reads: CASTGWNEQFF. The CDR3 DNA sequence: TGTGCCAGCACAGGGTGGAATGAGCAGTTCTTC. The full variable domain, with the rest looked up from reference TRBV7-2 and TRBJ2-1, is GAGVSQSPSNKVTEKGKDVELRCDPISGHTALYWYRQSLGQGLEFLIYFQGNSAPDKSGLPSDRFSAERTGGSVSTLTIQRTQQEDSAVYLCASTGWNEQFFGPGTRLTVL.

V gene TRBV7-9 combines with J gene TRBJ1-6, with 9 bases aligning to TRBD1. Trimming at V came to 4 bases and at J to 10 bases, leaving 5 bases not matched to a gene. The CDR3 runs to 14 residues. The V gene's germline CDR1 is SEHNR and CDR2 FQNEAQ (reference sequence). CDR3 protein: CASSSGQGGSPLHF. CDR3 DNA sequence: TGTGCCAGCAGCTCGGGACAGGGAGGATCACCCCTCCACTTT. Full variable domain (missing parts from reference TRBV7-9 and TRBJ1-6): DTGVSQNPRHKITKRGQNVTFRCDPISEHNRLYWYRQTLGQGPEFLTYFQNEAQLEKSRLLSDRFSAERPKGSFSTLEIQRTEQGDSAMYLCASSSGQGGSPLHFGNGTRLTVT.

The V and J genes are TRBV5-4 and TRBJ2-6; no firm D call. Germline V gives CDR1 SGHNT, CDR2 YYREEE (reference sequence). Trimming left V 7 bases short and J 1 base short, with 15 bases between. The CDR3 has 16 amino acids. The CDR3 coding sequence is TGTGCCAGCTCCCCCTTTGGGCAATCTGGGGCCAACGTCCTGACTTTC. Encoded protein: CASSPFGQSGANVLTF.

This clone was found a few times. The chain couples TRBV5-1 to TRBJ1-2; a weak D match, TRBD1 (5 bases). Trimming removed 1 base at V and 3 bases at J, with 7 bases between. The CDR3 length is 13 residues. CDR1 and CDR2 from the germline V gene are SGHRS and YFSETQ. The CDR3 sequence: CASSLWGDYGYTF. As DNA, the CDR3 is TGCGCCAGCAGCTTGTGGGGCGACTATGGCTACACCTTC.

The chain uses TRBV27 and TRBJ2-2; TRBD2 aligns across 12 bases. CDR3 length: 15 amino acids. The germline CDR1 and CDR2 sequences are MNHEY and SMNVEV (reference sequence). V was pared by 8 bases and J by 6 bases, with 7 bases of the junction left unmatched. The CDR3 protein is CASYRASGGAGELFF. DNA of the CDR3: TGTGCCAGCTATCGGGCTAGCGGGGGGGCCGGGGAGCTGTTTTTT.

This chain uses TRBV6-5 with TRBJ1-6, with 8 nucleotides matching TRBD1. V shed 2 bases and J 7 bases; nucleotides not matched to a gene: 7. Germline V CDR1 and CDR2: MNHEY, SVGAGI. CDR3 size: 16 residues. CDR3 coding DNA: TGTGCCAGCAGTTACACCCAGACAGGGGCCAATTCACCCCTCCACTTT. Protein sequence: CASSYTQTGANSPLHF.

The chain couples TRBV6-1 to TRBJ2-1; weak D call: TRBD2 (6 bases). The CDR3 sequence is 16 residues long. CDR1 MNHNS and CDR2 SASEGT come from the germline V gene. V was pared by 2 bases and J by 4 bases, with 15 bases between. The CDR3: CASSERGGGSYNEQFF. In DNA, the CDR3 is TGTGCCAGCAGTGAACGGGGTGGGGGGAGTTACAATGAGCAGTTCTTC.

The chain recombines TRBV15 with TRBJ1-2; possibly TRBD1 for D (5 bases). V lost 3 bases and J lost 8, with 10 bases in between. CDR1 is LNHNV and CDR2 is YYDKDF in the germline V gene (reference sequence). The CDR3 runs to 12 residues. DNA for the CDR3: TGTGCCACCAGCAGGTCAGGGTTAGGCTACACCTTC. Protein product: CATSRSGLGYTF.

There are a few counts of this clone. This rearrangement joins TRBV9 to TRBJ1-2; TRBD1 aligns across 9 bases. CDR3 length equals 15 residues. V lost 3 bases, J lost 8 bases, and 11 bases stayed unmatched. Germline CDR1 and CDR2: SGDLS and YYNGEE. The CDR3 nucleotides are TGTGCCAGCAGCGGGAGGGACAGGGCAACGGTCGGCTACACCTTC. It yields the protein CASSGRDRATVGYTF.

This clone showed up just a few times. The V gene is TRBV7-8, the J gene TRBJ1-1; D is possibly TRBD1 (5 bases). V was clipped by 0 bases and J by 6 bases, with 14 bases between them. CDR1 and CDR2 from the germline V gene are SGHVS and FQNEAQ. The CDR3 is 15 residues long. The CDR3 bases are TGTGCCAGCAGCTTAGCGCGGGGGTACGAGGCTGAAGCTTTCTTT. Encoded protein: CASSLARGYEAEAFF.

The chain has TRBV4-2 and TRBJ2-7, with 9 bases aligning to TRBD2. The CDR3 totals 16 residues. Germline values: CDR1 LGHNA, CDR2 YNFKEQ. The V and J ends lost 1 base and 2 bases, in that order; junction bases with no gene match: 6. CDR3 protein: CASSQGGREGTYEQYF. In nucleotides, the CDR3 is TGTGCCAGCAGCCAAGGTGGGCGGGAGGGGACCTACGAGCAGTACTTC.